A selection of T cell receptor beta chains follows, all from one sample in a study of human T cells and chemical hapten exposure. Via MiXCR, TCRdb re-called the RACE reads, giving one row per CDR3 protein. The sample has more than 45,000 distinct CDR3 sequences; approximately 13% are singletons. This sample comprised whole blood, obtained in connection with sensitization to the hapten diphenylcyclopropenone (DPC). The receptor set was obtained from a man under 40 with alopecia areata. Some clones in this sample may be carry-over from other donors' samples. CDR3s include the opening cysteine and the closing phenylalanine or tryptophan. A D gene is named only where the DNA matches it firmly. The size of a clone is reported for some rows only, either as once, few or many, or as a class for expanded clones.

d_call	clone_size	cdr3_length	v_call	j_call	cdr3_aa	cdr3_nt
.	few	16	TRBV20-1	TRBJ1-5	CSAGIGTGTTNQPQHF	TGCAGTGCTGGGATAGGGACGGGAACTACCAATCAGCCCCAGCATTTT
TRBD1	.	13	TRBV7-3	TRBJ2-1	CASSDRVNNEQFF	TGTGCCAGCAGCGACAGGGTAAACAATGAGCAGTTCTTC
.	many	14	TRBV3-1	TRBJ1-2	CASSHFVEKGGYTF	TGTGCCAGCAGCCACTTTGTGGAAAAAGGCGGCTACACCTTC
TRBD1	many	15	TRBV12-3/TRBV12-4	TRBJ2-1	CASSGTGGGYNEQFF	TGTGCCAGCAGTGGGACAGGGGGGGGCTACAATGAGCAGTTCTTC
.	few	13	TRBV28	TRBJ1-1	CASSRDTTRRAFF	TGTGCCAGCAGCCGCGACACAACCCGGAGAGCTTTCTTT
TRBD1	many	15	TRBV18	TRBJ1-2	CASSPPDRAGYGYTF	TGTGCCAGCTCACCACCAGACAGGGCAGGCTATGGCTACACCTTC
.	few	14	TRBV12-3/TRBV12-4	TRBJ2-1	CASSLVGGYNEQFF	TGTGCCAGCAGTTTGGTTGGGGGTTACAATGAGCAGTTCTTC
.	many	12	TRBV10-3	TRBJ2-7	CAISGQAYEQYF	TGTGCCATCAGTGGCCAAGCCTACGAGCAGTACTTC
.	few	14	TRBV12-3/TRBV12-4	TRBJ1-6	CASSSFTGSSPLHF	TGTGCCAGCAGCTCCTTTACAGGAAGTTCACCCCTCCACTTT
.	few	16	TRBV28	TRBJ2-5	CASSLFTGALKETQYF	TGTGCCAGCAGTTTATTTACCGGGGCGCTAAAAGAGACCCAGTACTTC
.	few	13	TRBV7-2	TRBJ2-5	CASSFHRSETQYF	TGTGCCAGCAGCTTCCACAGGTCAGAGACCCAGTACTTC
.	many	13	TRBV14	TRBJ1-2	CASSRTPNYGYTF	TGTGCCAGCAGCCGAACCCCTAACTATGGCTACACCTTC
.	many	18	TRBV21-1	TRBJ2-7	CASSKEEGQVICSYEQYF	TGTGCCAGCAGCAAAGAGGAGGGACAGGTTATCTGCTCCTACGAGCAGTACTTC
TRBD1	.	16	TRBV18	TRBJ1-6	CASSPFGGTDNSSLHF	TGTGCCAGCTCACCATTCGGTGGGACAGATAATTCATCCCTCCACTTT
.	.	14	TRBV6-4	TRBJ1-6	CASSADSGNSPLHF	TGTGCCAGCAGTGCGGACAGCGGAAATTCACCCCTCCACTTT
.	many	14	TRBV12-3/TRBV12-4	TRBJ1-4	CASSLARGDEKLFF	TGTGCCAGCAGTTTAGCACGTGGTGATGAAAAACTGTTTTTT
TRBD1	many	17	TRBV28	TRBJ2-7	CASSRTGGSPASYEQYF	TGTGCCAGCAGTCGGACAGGGGGTAGCCCTGCCTCCTACGAGCAGTACTTC
.	.	12	TRBV29-1	TRBJ2-5	CSGEPPQETQYF	TGCAGCGGCGAACCCCCCCAAGAGACCCAGTACTTC
.	.	14	TRBV12-3/TRBV12-4	TRBJ1-3	CASSLLGSGNTIYF	TGTGCCAGCAGTTTGTTGGGCTCTGGAAACACCATATATTTT
TRBD1	many	15	TRBV6-2/TRBV6-3	TRBJ1-1	CASSYRRGLSTEAFF	TGTGCCAGCAGTTACCGCAGGGGGCTTAGCACTGAAGCTTTCTTT
.	few	13	TRBV20-1	TRBJ1-2	CSALIPLNYGYTF	TGCAGTGCCTTGATCCCCCTGAACTATGGCTACACCTTC
TRBD2	few	18	TRBV27	TRBJ2-3	CASSRQSKRGGHPDTQYF	TGTGCCAGCAGCCGCCAGTCAAAGCGGGGGGGCCATCCAGATACGCAGTATTTT
TRBD1	few	14	TRBV15	TRBJ2-7	CATSREDRVHEQYF	TGTGCCACCAGCAGAGAAGACAGGGTCCACGAGCAGTACTTC
.	.	14	TRBV20-1	TRBJ2-7	CSATGRTEYYEQYF	TGCAGTGCTACAGGTCGGACCGAATACTACGAGCAGTACTTC
.	many	17	TRBV7-6	TRBJ1-6	CASSLELVRSYNSPLHF	TGTGCCAGCAGCTTAGAGTTGGTGAGGTCCTATAATTCACCCCTCCACTTT
.	few	16	TRBV28	TRBJ2-5	CASIRLRESGQETQYF	TGTGCCAGCATTAGACTCAGGGAGAGTGGTCAAGAGACCCAGTACTTC
.	few	13	TRBV11-2	TRBJ1-4	CASSFLEGEKLFF	TGTGCCAGCAGCTTCCTGGAGGGAGAAAAACTGTTTTTT
TRBD1	.	16	TRBV4-2	TRBJ1-1	CASSQDPLTGTTEAFF	TGTGCCAGCAGCCAAGATCCCCTGACAGGGACCACTGAAGCTTTCTTT
TRBD1	many	15	TRBV12-3/TRBV12-4	TRBJ2-7	CASSIYRGLSYEQYF	TGTGCCAGCAGTATTTACAGGGGTCTATCCTACGAGCAGTACTTC
TRBD1	.	14	TRBV29-1	TRBJ2-7	CSVRTGTGLYEQYF	TGCAGCGTGCGCACCGGGACAGGATTGTACGAGCAGTACTTC
.	once	11	TRBV2	TRBJ2-3	CATSSTDTQYF	TGTGCCACCAGCTCGACAGATACGCAGTATTTT
.	.	13	TRBV25-1	TRBJ2-5	CASSEGGQETQYF	TGTGCCAGCAGTGAGGGCGGACAAGAGACCCAGTACTTC
TRBD1	few	14	TRBV28	TRBJ2-5	CASSLDRVEETQYF	TGTGCCAGCAGTTTGGACAGGGTCGAAGAGACCCAGTACTTC
TRBD1	.	14	TRBV4-2	TRBJ2-7	CASSPGQGAHEQYF	TGTGCCAGCAGCCCTGGACAGGGGGCCCACGAGCAGTACTTC
.	.	13	TRBV11-1	TRBJ1-2	CASSLAAGAGYTF	TGTGCCAGCAGCTTAGCAGCAGGAGCTGGCTACACCTTC
.	.	18	TRBV7-9	TRBJ2-3	CASSLAQRSSFRTDTQYF	TGTGCCAGCAGCTTAGCCCAGAGAAGCTCCTTTCGCACAGATACGCAGTATTTT
.	few	13	TRBV4-2	TRBJ2-1	CASSQVETTNTFF	TGTGCCAGCAGCCAAGTAGAGACGACGAATACGTTCTTC
.	.	12	TRBV29-1	TRBJ1-2	CSVDRGLYGYTF	TGCAGCGTTGATCGCGGACTGTATGGCTACACCTTC
TRBD1	many	15	TRBV27	TRBJ1-1	CASRRGQGAWTEAFF	TGTGCCAGCAGGAGGGGACAGGGGGCTTGGACTGAAGCTTTCTTT
.	many	13	TRBV25-1	TRBJ1-2	CASSVQGQDGYTF	TGTGCCAGCAGTGTCCAGGGGCAAGATGGCTACACCTTC